This T cell receptor beta chain is from a study of Ad26.COV2.S vaccination and SARS-CoV-2 variants. TCRdb's copy holds only in-frame clones and misses some; the assay was immunoSEQ multiplex PCR. The data show 300,000 to 350,000 clones, 85% to 90% seen once. After removal of 5 bases from V and 3 bases from J, the junction contained 3 bases not matched to a gene. Germline V gene sequence: CDR1 MNHEY, CDR2 SVGAGI. This CDR3 is built from 13 residues. Treatment in this sample: roughly 20 received Ad26.COV2.S at low or high dose, single or two shots; about 5 received placebo; per-sample allocation not given. Day 63 after the first injection of vaccine or placebo was the sampling time.

This TCR came from a person aged 18-60 years who received the Ad26.COV2.S COVID-19 vaccine or a placebo. This specimen consisted of peripheral blood, obtained in a trial of Ad26.COV2.S vaccine versus placebo. The J gene is TRBJ1-2, the V gene TRBV6-5; TRBD1 agrees at 7 bases. CDR3 nucleotide sequence: TGTGCCAGCAGTCTTGACAGGGACTATGGCTACACCTTC. Its protein product is CASSLDRDYGYTF.